A selection of T cell receptor beta chains follows, all from one sample in a study of chemoradiotherapy in HPV16-positive cancers. Produced via immunoSEQ multiplex PCR; TCRdb's table is partial and in-frame only. The data show 29,000 or so clones, over 80% seen once. Sequenced material: blood, taken from a patient who underwent chemoradiotherapy. The receptors were gathered from a human donor with HPV-associated anogenital cancer. Each CDR3 is given without its conserved first and last residue.

v_gene: TRBV4-3; CDR3aa: ASSQESGTGRNEQF
v_gene: TRBV9; CDR3aa: ASSVVSGRDTEAF
v_gene: TRBV11-3; CDR3aa: ASSSWASNTGELF
v_gene: TRBV28; CDR3aa: ATHLVGLNTEAF
v_gene: TRBV6-6; CDR3aa: ASRTGTGTYEQY
v_gene: TRBV7-2; CDR3aa: ASSPGTGRIYT
v_gene: TRBV9; CDR3aa: ASSVGVGLYEQY
v_gene: TRBV5-4; CDR3aa: ASSIDRGSGTQY
v_gene: TRBV19; CDR3aa: ASSSMGNSGYT
v_gene: TRBV6-5; CDR3aa: ASRNYRYTEAF
v_gene: TRBV28; CDR3aa: ASSLSWTGIYNEQF
v_gene: TRBV7-3; CDR3aa: ASSPTGDVHSGELF
v_gene: TRBV10-3; CDR3aa: AISPLPTGFGNSGNTIY
v_gene: TRBV7-9; CDR3aa: ASSLVAGDTEAF
v_gene: TRBV13; CDR3aa: ASGLRNTGELF
v_gene: TRBV29-1; CDR3aa: SVSFEGVEQF
v_gene: TRBV18; CDR3aa: ASSPQGLGTDTQY
v_gene: TRBV19; CDR3aa: ASSRARSSYEQY
v_gene: TRBV5-4; CDR3aa: ASSLSGQGKDTQY
v_gene: TRBV4-1; CDR3aa: ASSRLSNEQF
v_gene: TRBV5-4; CDR3aa: ASSALDRVGEQY
v_gene: TRBV2; CDR3aa: ASSEEGQGGNTIY
v_gene: TRBV28; CDR3aa: ASSLAERRAKNIQY
v_gene: TRBV2; CDR3aa: ASSDNDRNYGYT
v_gene: TRBV5-5; CDR3aa: ASTGQGREQY
v_gene: TRBV18; CDR3aa: ASSPRQGASEGYT
v_gene: TRBV6-5; CDR3aa: ASTEWGSEVETQY
v_gene: TRBV2; CDR3aa: ASLLGEQF
v_gene: TRBV10-3; CDR3aa: AISGSSNGELF
v_gene: TRBV4-1; CDR3aa: ASSQDFRTSGNTGELF
v_gene: TRBV5-1; CDR3aa: ASSPRGAGVTDTQY
v_gene: TRBV6-5; CDR3aa: ASQTNEQF
v_gene: TRBV5-1; CDR3aa: ASSLAADPSYNEQF
v_gene: TRBV6-1; CDR3aa: ASSVRGGEKLF
v_gene: TRBV11-2; CDR3aa: ASSLKGTEAF
v_gene: TRBV6-5; CDR3aa: ASRRTGGLSYEQY
v_gene: TRBV6-5; CDR3aa: ASSPTGEEQETQY
v_gene: TRBV27; CDR3aa: ASSRGTSGRGAYEQY
v_gene: TRBV7-9; CDR3aa: ASSDDVTGSSYEQY
v_gene: TRBV5-1; CDR3aa: ASSVLQGSEETQY
v_gene: TRBV2; CDR3aa: ASSEFLPGYT
v_gene: TRBV6-1; CDR3aa: ASSPTSGSGETQY
v_gene: TRBV28; CDR3aa: ASLEGTIPNTEAF
v_gene: TRBV27; CDR3aa: ASSTQLRDRAHTGELF
v_gene: TRBV15; CDR3aa: ATRASGSLYEQY
v_gene: TRBV5-1; CDR3aa: ASTVVAGGGETQY
v_gene: TRBV15; CDR3aa: ATSGDRGNEKLF
v_gene: TRBV28; CDR3aa: ASRRQGNTEAF
v_gene: TRBV6-5; CDR3aa: ASSYSGSGANVLT
v_gene: TRBV29-1; CDR3aa: SVASGGQGVNTEAF
v_gene: TRBV10-3; CDR3aa: AISESGGSPYEQY
v_gene: TRBV7-9; CDR3aa: ASSPRPGQGANNYGYT
v_gene: TRBV10-3; CDR3aa: AISEGSTTEAF
v_gene: TRBV2; CDR3aa: ASKVSREIYNEQF
v_gene: TRBV5-1; CDR3aa: ASSQPTGFQETQY